This T cell receptor beta chain was sequenced during a study of cytomegalovirus exposure and HLA in healthy donors. The repertoire was sequenced with immunoSEQ multiplex PCR; TCRdb's copy has only in-frame clones and lacks some. The sample includes approximately 65,000 clones, roughly nine tenths of them seen just once. Details on this clone: Its target is not known.

CDR3 length: 13 amino acids. V lost 2 bases and J lost 3, with 7 bases in between. Germline V gives CDR1 MNHEY, CDR2 SVGAGI. Findings and limits, study-wide: The CMV antigen specificity of a few CMV-associated chains was confirmed through in vitro analysis.

This receptor was identified in a man between 18 and 29 years old in good health and CMV-seronegative. Sequenced sample: PBMCs. The chain carries TRBV6-5 and TRBJ1-2; D is unresolved. The CDR3: CASSYGGYYGYTF. CDR3 bases: TGTGCCAGCAGTTACGGAGGATACTATGGCTACACCTTC.